Listed below are T cell receptor beta chains from one sample, sequenced in a study of OX40 agonist ivuxolimab in advanced cancers. Profiling relied on immunoSEQ multiplex PCR, and the TCRdb table lists in-frame clones only, not all of them. The table includes about 90,000 clones, approximately 91% detected once. The source material was CD4+ or CD8+ T cells sorted from blood, sampled in a trial of the OX40 agonist ivuxolimab. Receptors were obtained from an adult with an advanced solid tumor such as melanoma, head and neck, liver or kidney cancer. The CDR3 runs from the conserved cysteine through the conserved F or W. The D gene is left open where the match is weak. Size tells how often a clone was seen (once, few, many) or the class of an expanded clone, and some rows leave it out.

v_gene	j_gene	d_gene	abundance	CDR3nt	CDR3aa
TRBV7-2	TRBJ2-7	NA	NA	TGTGCCAGCAACGCGGGACATTTCTCCTACGAGCAGTACTTC	CASNAGHFSYEQYF
TRBV6-6	TRBJ1-1	TRBD1	NA	TGTGCCAGCAGTAAGAGGGGGCGGGACACTGAAGCTTTCTTT	CASSKRGRDTEAFF
TRBV7-2	TRBJ2-7	TRBD2	NA	TGTGCCAGCAGCGTTGTAGCGGGAGGCACCTACGAGCAGTACTTC	CASSVVAGGTYEQYF
TRBV18	TRBJ2-5	NA	NA	TGTGCCAGCTCACCAGTGGGGGCCCAAGAGACCCAGTACTTC	CASSPVGAQETQYF
TRBV2	TRBJ2-1	TRBD1	NA	TGTGCCAGCAGCCTCGCGGGACAGGGGGTAAATGAGCAGTTCTTC	CASSLAGQGVNEQFF
TRBV2	TRBJ2-3	NA	NA	TGTGCCAGCAAAGAGGGGATTTGGACAGATACGCAGTATTTT	CASKEGIWTDTQYF
TRBV18	TRBJ2-7	NA	NA	TGTGCCAGCTCACCACCGTCTGGACCCTACGAGCAGTACTTC	CASSPPSGPYEQYF
TRBV10-2	TRBJ2-7	NA	NA	TGCGCCAGCAGTGATACGTGGCAGGGAAGAAACGAGCAGTACTTC	CASSDTWQGRNEQYF
TRBV6-5	TRBJ1-2	NA	NA	TGTGCCAGCAGAATACAGGGTGACTATGGCTACACCTTC	CASRIQGDYGYTF
TRBV9	TRBJ1-4	NA	NA	TGTGCCAGCAGCGTACTCGGGGGGCCGAATGAAAAACTGTTTTTT	CASSVLGGPNEKLFF
TRBV10-3	TRBJ2-1	TRBD2	NA	TGTGCCATCAGTGCTAGCGGGATTGAGCAGTTCTTC	CAISASGIEQFF
TRBV28	TRBJ2-7	TRBD2	NA	TGTGCCAGCAGTTTAAGCCAGCGGGAAAGAGAGCAGTACTTC	CASSLSQREREQYF
TRBV7-2	TRBJ1-1	NA	NA	TGTGCCAGCAGACCAGCTGGGGTCCGGCGCGCGGAAGCTTTCTTT	CASRPAGVRRAEAFF
TRBV28	TRBJ1-2	NA	NA	TGTGCCAGCAACCCATCCCGGCAGGGCTCCTATGGCTACACCTTC	CASNPSRQGSYGYTF
TRBV7-2	TRBJ2-7	NA	NA	TGTGCCAGCAGCTTAAGGAGTGGCGAGCAGTACTTC	CASSLRSGEQYF
TRBV5-1	TRBJ2-7	TRBD2	NA	TGCGCCAGCAGCTTGGTCGGACGGGACACTAGCGGGAGCTCCTACGAGCAGTACTTC	CASSLVGRDTSGSSYEQYF
TRBV2	TRBJ1-3	NA	NA	TGTGCCAGCAGACAACAGGCAACCTCTGGAAACACCATATATTTT	CASRQQATSGNTIYF
TRBV6-5	TRBJ2-1	NA	NA	TGTGCCAGCAGTTACTCGTTAAGGAATGAGCAGTTCTTC	CASSYSLRNEQFF
TRBV28	TRBJ2-3	NA	NA	TGTGCCAGCAGCTGGGGAGGCGGATATACGCAGTATTTT	CASSWGGGYTQYF
TRBV6-5	TRBJ2-1	TRBD2	NA	TGTGCCAGCAGGGGAGGGACGCTCGCTAGCAGTGAGCAGTTCTTC	CASRGGTLASSEQFF
TRBV4-2	TRBJ2-5	NA	NA	TGTGCCAGCAGCCAAGGGGCGGGACGGATTCAAGAGACCCAGTACTTC	CASSQGAGRIQETQYF
TRBV28	TRBJ2-5	TRBD1	NA	TGTGCCAGCAGTTCGGGACAGCAAGAGACCCAGTACTTC	CASSSGQQETQYF
TRBV2	TRBJ1-2	NA	NA	TGTGCCAGCAGTGAAAACTTAAAGGGTAGATATGGCTACACCTTC	CASSENLKGRYGYTF
TRBV5-4	TRBJ2-1	TRBD1	NA	TGTGCCAGCAGTCGAGGACAGGGGGCTAACAATGAGCAGTTCTTC	CASSRGQGANNEQFF
TRBV5-4	TRBJ1-1	NA	NA	TGTGCCAGCAGCAGTGGGACGGGGAACACTGAAGCTTTCTTT	CASSSGTGNTEAFF
TRBV19	TRBJ1-2	NA	NA	TGTGCCAGTAGGGGGGCCACACAACCTCGAGGCTACACCTTC	CASRGATQPRGYTF
TRBV30	TRBJ1-5	NA	NA	TGTGCCTGGAGTGTACTTGGGGGGCCTAGCAATCAGCCCCAGCATTTT	CAWSVLGGPSNQPQHF
TRBV9	TRBJ2-3	TRBD2	NA	TGTGCCAGCAGCACCGGGGGGTTTAGCACAGATACGCAGTATTTT	CASSTGGFSTDTQYF
TRBV19	TRBJ2-3	TRBD2	NA	TGTGCCAGTAGTGCTCGACTAGCGGGTAGCACAGATACGCAGTATTTT	CASSARLAGSTDTQYF
TRBV5-1	TRBJ1-4	NA	NA	TGCGCCAGCAGCTTGGGTGGGGGGTTCGACGAAAAACTGTTTTTT	CASSLGGGFDEKLFF
TRBV11-2	TRBJ1-2	NA	few	TGTGCCAGCAGCTTAGATGTAGGGACCAACTATGGCTACACCTTC	CASSLDVGTNYGYTF
TRBV18	TRBJ1-3	NA	once	TGTGCCAGCTCACCAGGGGGCGGCTCTGGAAACACCATATATTTT	CASSPGGGSGNTIYF
TRBV5-6	TRBJ2-1	NA	NA	TGTGCCAGCAGCTCTGACACGGACAACTACAATGAGCAGTTCTTC	CASSSDTDNYNEQFF
TRBV7-8	TRBJ1-5	NA	NA	TGTGCCAGCAGCCGATCGCAAGATCAGCCCCAGCATTTT	CASSRSQDQPQHF
TRBV6-1	TRBJ1-4	NA	few	TGTGCCAGCAGTGAGTTCGAGGGGAGCTATGAAAAACTGTTTTTT	CASSEFEGSYEKLFF
TRBV11-2	TRBJ2-1	NA	NA	TGTGCCAGCAGCTTAAGCGGACTACCGATCTACAATGAGCAGTTCTTC	CASSLSGLPIYNEQFF
TRBV4-3	TRBJ2-3	NA	NA	TGCGCCAGCAGCCAAGATGCGACCGTTAGCACAGATACGCAGTATTTT	CASSQDATVSTDTQYF
TRBV7-9	TRBJ1-1	NA	NA	TGTGCCAGCAGCTTAGTGGCAGGGATGAACACTGAAGCTTTCTTT	CASSLVAGMNTEAFF
TRBV28	TRBJ1-5	NA	NA	TGTGCCAGCAGCCTTACGGCCAGCAGGGTGAATCAGCCCCAGCATTTT	CASSLTASRVNQPQHF
TRBV25-1	TRBJ2-7	NA	NA	TGTGCCAGCAGGGGCCCCGGGACATACTACGAGCAGTACTTC	CASRGPGTYYEQYF
TRBV7-2	TRBJ2-1	TRBD2	NA	TGTGCCAGCAGCTTAGGGTCGGGACTATACAATGAGCAGTTCTTC	CASSLGSGLYNEQFF
TRBV7-2	TRBJ2-1	TRBD2	NA	TGTGCCAGCAGCTTAGAGGGCGGGAGTAGCTCCTACAATGAGCAGTTCTTC	CASSLEGGSSSYNEQFF
TRBV6-1	TRBJ2-1	TRBD1	NA	TGTGCCAGCATGGGACAGAGAGTCTCCTACAATGAGCAGTTCTTC	CASMGQRVSYNEQFF
TRBV14	TRBJ2-2	NA	once	TGTGCCAGCAGCCAGAACATGAACACCGGGGAGCTGTTTTTT	CASSQNMNTGELFF
TRBV4-3	TRBJ2-2	NA	NA	TGCGCCAGCAGCCAAGATAGGCCCGGGGAGCTGTTTTTT	CASSQDRPGELFF
TRBV5-1	TRBJ2-1	TRBD2	NA	TGCGCCAGCAGCTGGGGGGGATCCGGGAGAGGCGATGAGCAGTTCTTC	CASSWGGSGRGDEQFF
TRBV2	TRBJ2-1	NA	once	TGTGCCAGCATCCCCCGGAGCTCAAAGAATGAGCAGTTCTTC	CASIPRSSKNEQFF
TRBV28	TRBJ2-2	NA	NA	TGTGCCAGCAGTCCCAGTGCGGGAAAGGCGAACACCGGGGAGCTGTTTTTT	CASSPSAGKANTGELFF
TRBV9	TRBJ1-4	TRBD1	NA	TGTGCCAGCAGCGTAGGGCCAGGGGGTAATGAAAAACTGTTTTTT	CASSVGPGGNEKLFF
TRBV11-1	TRBJ2-4	NA	NA	TGTGCCAGCAGCCCCGGACAATCTAGAAACATTCAGTACTTC	CASSPGQSRNIQYF
TRBV5-6	TRBJ1-1	NA	NA	TGTGCCAGCAGCTTTAACTCTGAAGCTTTCTTT	CASSFNSEAFF
TRBV19	TRBJ2-1	NA	NA	TGTGCCAGTACCGGGACGGCCTACAATGAGCAGTTCTTC	CASTGTAYNEQFF
TRBV19	TRBJ2-7	NA	NA	TGTGCCAGTAGTATAGGTAAAGAGCAGTACTTC	CASSIGKEQYF
TRBV7-6	TRBJ2-7	TRBD1	NA	TGTGCCAGCAGCACAGGACAGGGGCCCACTAACGAGCAGTACTTC	CASSTGQGPTNEQYF
TRBV5-4	TRBJ1-4	NA	NA	TGTGCCAGCAGCTCGGGACGGACGGCAACTAATGAAAAACTGTTTTTT	CASSSGRTATNEKLFF
TRBV2	TRBJ2-7	TRBD2	NA	TGTGCCAGCAGTGGGGCGGGGGTGCACGAGCAGTACTTC	CASSGAGVHEQYF
TRBV4-3	TRBJ2-2	NA	NA	TGCGCCAGCAGCCAAGTAAATAGGGCCGGGGAGCTGTTTTTT	CASSQVNRAGELFF